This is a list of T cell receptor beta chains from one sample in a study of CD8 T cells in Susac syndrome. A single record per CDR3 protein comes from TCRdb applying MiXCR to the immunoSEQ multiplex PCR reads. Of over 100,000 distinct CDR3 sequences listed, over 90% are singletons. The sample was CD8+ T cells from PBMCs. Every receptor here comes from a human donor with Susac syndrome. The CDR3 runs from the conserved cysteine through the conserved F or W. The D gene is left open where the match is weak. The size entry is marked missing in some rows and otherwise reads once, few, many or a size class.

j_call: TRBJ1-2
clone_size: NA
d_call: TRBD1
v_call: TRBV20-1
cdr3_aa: CSARMGQLYGYTF
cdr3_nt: TGCAGTGCTAGGATGGGACAGTTGTATGGCTACACCTTC

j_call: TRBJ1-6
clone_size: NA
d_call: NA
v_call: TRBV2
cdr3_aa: CASSDPGTSMVPLHF
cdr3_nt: TGTGCCAGCAGTGACCCCGGGACATCGATGGTACCCCTCCACTTT

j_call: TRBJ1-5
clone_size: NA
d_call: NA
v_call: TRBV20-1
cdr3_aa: CSARDLGWGSSNQPQHF
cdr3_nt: TGCAGTGCTAGAGATCTGGGGTGGGGGAGTAGCAATCAGCCCCAGCATTTT

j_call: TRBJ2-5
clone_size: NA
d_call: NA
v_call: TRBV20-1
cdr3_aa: CSARDLNRGSETQYF
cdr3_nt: TGCAGTGCTAGAGATCTGAATAGGGGATCGGAGACCCAGTACTTC

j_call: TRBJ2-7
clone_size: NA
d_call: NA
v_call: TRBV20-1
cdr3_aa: CSAREELWGGQYF
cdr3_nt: TGCAGTGCTAGAGAAGAGCTCTGGGGAGGGCAGTACTTC

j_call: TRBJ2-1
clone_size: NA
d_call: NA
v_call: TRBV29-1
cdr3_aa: CSVGKNEQFF
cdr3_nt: TGCAGCGTTGGAAAGAATGAGCAGTTCTTC

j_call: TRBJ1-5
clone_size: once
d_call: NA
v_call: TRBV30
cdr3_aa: CAWSVRAGSGQPQHF
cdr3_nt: TGTGCCTGGAGTGTAAGGGCGGGAAGTGGGCAGCCCCAGCATTTT

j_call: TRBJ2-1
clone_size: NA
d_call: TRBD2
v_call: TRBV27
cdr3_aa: CASSPGTSSNEQFF
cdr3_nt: TGTGCCAGCAGTCCCGGGACTAGTTCCAATGAGCAGTTCTTC

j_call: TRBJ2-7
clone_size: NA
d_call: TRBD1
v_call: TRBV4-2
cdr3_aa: CASSQENTGAPYEQYF
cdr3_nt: TGTGCCAGCAGCCAAGAAAATACAGGGGCTCCCTACGAGCAGTACTTC

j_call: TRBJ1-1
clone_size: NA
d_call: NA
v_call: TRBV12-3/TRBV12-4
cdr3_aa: CASSFTGLRWTEAFF
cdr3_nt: TGTGCCAGCAGTTTTACGGGTTTACGGTGGACTGAAGCTTTCTTT

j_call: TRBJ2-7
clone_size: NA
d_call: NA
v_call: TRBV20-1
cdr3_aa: CSARRPETSPELEQYF
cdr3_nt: TGCAGTGCTAGAAGGCCGGAAACGTCCCCTGAACTCGAGCAGTACTTC

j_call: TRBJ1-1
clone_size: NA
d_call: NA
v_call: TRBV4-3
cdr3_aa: CASSQDWGGSGEAFF
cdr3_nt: TGCGCCAGCAGCCAAGATTGGGGGGGGAGTGGCGAAGCTTTCTTT

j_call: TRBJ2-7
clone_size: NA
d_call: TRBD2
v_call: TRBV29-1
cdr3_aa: CSVVSGLSYEQYF
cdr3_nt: TGCAGCGTTGTTAGCGGGTTATCCTACGAGCAGTACTTC

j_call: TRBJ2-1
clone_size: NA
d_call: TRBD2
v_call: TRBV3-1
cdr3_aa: CASSQDPRGDEQFF
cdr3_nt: TGTGCCAGCAGCCAAGATCCTCGGGGGGACGAGCAGTTCTTC

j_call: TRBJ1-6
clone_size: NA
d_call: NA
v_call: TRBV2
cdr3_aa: CASRRMGSPLHF
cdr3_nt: TGTGCCAGCAGGAGGATGGGGTCACCCCTCCACTTT

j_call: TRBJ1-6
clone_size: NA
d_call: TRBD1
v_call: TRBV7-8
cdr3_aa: CASSLRDREQNSPLHF
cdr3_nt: TGTGCCAGCAGCTTAAGGGACAGGGAACAGAATTCACCCCTCCACTTT

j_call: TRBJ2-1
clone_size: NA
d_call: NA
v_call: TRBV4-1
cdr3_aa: CASSDRLGNEQFF
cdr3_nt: TGCGCCAGCAGTGACAGACTTGGGAATGAGCAGTTCTTC

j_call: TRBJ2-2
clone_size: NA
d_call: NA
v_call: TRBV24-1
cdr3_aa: CATSGPGAWLGPELFF
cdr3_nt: TGTGCCACCAGTGGCCCCGGGGCCTGGCTCGGCCCGGAGCTGTTTTTT

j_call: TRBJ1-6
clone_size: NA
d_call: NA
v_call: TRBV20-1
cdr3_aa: CSARPTMSAALHF
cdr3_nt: TGCAGTGCTAGACCGACGATGTCGGCGGCCCTCCACTTT

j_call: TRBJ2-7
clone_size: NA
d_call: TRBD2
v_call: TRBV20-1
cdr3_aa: CSARTSGGADEQYF
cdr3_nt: TGCAGCGCTAGGACTAGCGGGGGTGCGGACGAGCAGTACTTC

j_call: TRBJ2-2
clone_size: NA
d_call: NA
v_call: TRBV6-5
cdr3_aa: CASSSRDSPPAGELFF
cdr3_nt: TGTGCCAGCAGTTCCCGGGACTCACCGCCGGCCGGGGAGCTGTTTTTT

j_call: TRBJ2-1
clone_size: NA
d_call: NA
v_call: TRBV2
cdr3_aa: CASSYDRGNEQFF
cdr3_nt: TGTGCCAGCAGTTATGACAGAGGCAATGAGCAGTTCTTC

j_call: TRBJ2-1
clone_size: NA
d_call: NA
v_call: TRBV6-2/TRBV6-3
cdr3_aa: CACGPAGNEQFF
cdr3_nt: TGTGCCTGTGGCCCGGCAGGGAATGAGCAGTTCTTC

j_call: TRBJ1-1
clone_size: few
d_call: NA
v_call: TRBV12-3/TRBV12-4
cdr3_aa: CASSLTGSEAFF
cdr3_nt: TGTGCCAGCAGTTTAACTGGGTCGGAGGCTTTCTTT

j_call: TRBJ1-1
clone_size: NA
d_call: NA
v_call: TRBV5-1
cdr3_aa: CASSFMSRQTEAFF
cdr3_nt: TGCGCCAGCAGCTTCATGAGTCGACAGACTGAAGCTTTCTTT